The text below deals with one T cell receptor beta chain. The data originate from a study of blood T cell repertoires in COVID-19. Looking at the study overall: Acute-phase and convalescent COVID-19 samples originated in the United States, Italy and Spain.

The germline gives CDR1 LGHNA, CDR2 YNFKEQ. V lost 4 bases to trimming and J lost 4 bases; unmatched junction nucleotides: 13. This CDR3 contains 18 residues. Repertoires were generated with immunoSEQ multiplex PCR, while TCRdb's copy carries only in-frame clones and drops some. The data show some 140,000 clones, approximately 80% seen once. This rearrangement joins TRBV4-2 to TRBJ2-3, with 11 bases identical to TRBD2. This TCR was recovered from a woman aged 55-69 years with active or convalescent COVID-19. The sample consisted of peripheral blood. CDR3 in amino acids: CASSPLPIAGGLADTQYF. The CDR3 DNA is TGTGCCAGCAGCCCGTTACCTATAGCGGGAGGGCTCGCAGATACGCAGTATTTT.